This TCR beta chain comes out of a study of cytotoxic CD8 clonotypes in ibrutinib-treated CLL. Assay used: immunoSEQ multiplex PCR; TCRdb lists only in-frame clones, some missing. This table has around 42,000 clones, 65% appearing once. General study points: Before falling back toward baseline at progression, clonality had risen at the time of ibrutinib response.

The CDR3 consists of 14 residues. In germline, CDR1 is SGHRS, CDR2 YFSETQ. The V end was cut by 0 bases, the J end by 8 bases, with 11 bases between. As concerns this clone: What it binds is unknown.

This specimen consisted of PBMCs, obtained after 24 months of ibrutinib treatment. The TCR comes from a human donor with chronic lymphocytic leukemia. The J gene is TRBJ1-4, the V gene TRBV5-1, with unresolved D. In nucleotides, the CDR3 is TGCGCCAGCAGCTTGGAGATAGGGTTCGAAAAACTGTTTTTT. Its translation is CASSLEIGFEKLFF.